One and the same sample provided the 25 T cell receptor beta chains below, sequenced in a study of cytomegalovirus exposure and HLA in healthy donors. Both 60 Vbeta primers and 13 Jbeta primers went into the PCR. Clones were sequenced by immunoSEQ multiplex PCR, and TCRdb holds only the in-frame ones, with some missing. The table shows nearly 110,000 clones, with about two thirds occurring only once. Sequenced sample: PBMCs. All receptors derive from a female donor in good health and CMV-seronegative.

The chain carries TRBV30 and TRBJ2-1; 8 bases match TRBD2. Germline V gives CDR1 GTSNPN, CDR2 SVGIG (reference sequence). This CDR3 comprises 14 residues. Trimming took 5 bases from V and 7 from J; bases not matched to a gene: 10. The CDR3 here is CAWSRILAANEQFF. Written as DNA, the CDR3 is TGTGCCTGGTCCCGGATACTAGCGGCGAATGAGCAGTTCTTC.

V usage is TRBV11-2 and J usage is TRBJ1-1; 9 bases are shared with TRBD1. V lost 5 bases and J lost 6; bases outside the gene matches: 10. Germline assignment: CDR1 SGHAT and CDR2 FQNNGV. The CDR3 is 15 residues long. CDR3 nucleotides: TGTGCCAGCAGCCTGGACAGGGGCACTCGGGCTGAAGCTTTCTTT. Residues: CASSLDRGTRAEAFF.

The V gene is TRBV6-1, the J gene TRBJ1-1; D might be TRBD1 (6 bases). The germline gives CDR1 MNHNS, CDR2 SASEGT. V was shortened by 2 bases and J by 11 bases, with 12 bases between the two germline ends. The CDR3 runs to 12 residues. The chain's CDR3 is CASSESPGDAFF. CDR3 coding DNA: TGTGCCAGCAGTGAAAGCCCAGGGGACGCTTTCTTT.

V usage is TRBV10-1 and J usage is TRBJ1-5, with 8 positions matching TRBD1. Trimming took 8 bases from V and 0 from J; bases not matched to a gene: 12. The CDR3 has 17 amino acids. Germline V gene lookup returns CDR1 WNHNN and CDR2 SYGVQD (reference sequence). CDR3 protein: CASRTPRTGYSNQPQHF. DNA for the CDR3: TGCGCCAGCCGAACCCCAAGGACAGGGTATAGCAATCAGCCCCAGCATTTT.

The chain couples TRBV5-4 to TRBJ2-2; TRBD2 matches at 8 bases. Germline loops: CDR1 SGHNT, CDR2 YYREEE (reference sequence). V was pared by 4 bases and J by 0 bases, with 5 bases of the junction left unmatched. CDR3 size: 16 residues. CDR3 protein: CASSRGGQTNTGELFF. In nucleotides, the CDR3 is TGTGCCAGCAGCCGGGGGGGACAAACGAACACCGGGGAGCTGTTTTTT. The whole variable domain, remainder taken from reference TRBV5-4 and TRBJ2-2, is ETGVTQSPTHLIKTRGQQVTLRCSSQSGHNTVSWYQQALGQGPQFIFQYYREEENGRGNFPPRFSGLQFPNYSSELNVNALELDDSALYLCASSRGGQTNTGELFFGEGSRLTVL.

The chain links TRBV2 to TRBJ2-7, with 7 bases fitting TRBD2. This CDR3 contains 15 residues. J lost 0 bases, V lost 1 base, and 3 bases had no gene match. The germline V gene has CDR1 SNHLY and CDR2 FYNNEI. CDR3 sequence (DNA): TGTGCCAGCAGTGAAGGGCGGGAGAGCTCCTACGAGCAGTACTTC. This gives the protein CASSEGRESSYEQYF.

The J gene is TRBJ2-3, the V gene TRBV5-1, with TRBD2 matching over 7 bases. This CDR3 is 14 amino acids long. Germline CDR1 is SGHRS and CDR2 is YFSETQ. J gave up 0 bases and V 5 bases, and 3 bases lay outside the gene matches. This chain's CDR3 is CASRRAGSTDTQYF. The CDR3 DNA is TGCGCCAGCAGACGAGCGGGGAGCACAGATACGCAGTATTTT.

V is TRBV13 and J is TRBJ2-1; 10 nucleotides line up with TRBD2. This CDR3 spans 15 amino acids. With 5 bases clipped from V and 7 bases from J, the junction kept 8 bases outside the gene matches. Germline CDR1 PRHDT, CDR2 FYEKMQ (reference sequence). CDR3 sequence reads: CASSPRLAGFNEQFF. The CDR3, as DNA: TGTGCCAGCAGCCCCCGACTAGCGGGCTTTAATGAGCAGTTCTTC.

The gene calls are TRBV21-1 and TRBJ2-1; whether TRBD1, the table's D call, matches the DNA was not checked. TRBV21-1 is a recognized pseudogene. The CDR3 is made up of 11 amino acids. CDR3 coding DNA: TGTGCCAGCACCCAGTCAGGTGAGCAGTTCTTC. It is translated as CASTQSGEQFF.

The J gene is TRBJ1-4, the V gene TRBV5-1; 8 positions agree with TRBD1. CDR3 length equals 18 residues. V lost 0 bases and J lost 7; bases outside the gene matches: 14. In germline, CDR1 is SGHRS, CDR2 YFSETQ. This CDR3 reads CASSLGLLTGEDGEKLFF. CDR3 DNA sequence: TGCGCCAGCAGCTTGGGCCTCCTGACAGGGGAGGACGGTGAAAAACTGTTTTTT.

This chain connects TRBV9 to TRBJ1-2, with D possibly being TRBD1 (5 bases). Germline assignment: CDR1 SGDLS and CDR2 YYNGEE. V was trimmed by 4 bases and J by 7 bases, leaving 20 bases between them. The CDR3 spans 15 residues. CDR3 sequence reads: CASSPIRDSWGGYTF. The CDR3 bases are TGTGCCAGCAGCCCAATTAGAGACAGTTGGGGTGGCTACACCTTC.

V usage is TRBV7-9 and J usage is TRBJ2-3, with 8 positions matching TRBD1. The ends lost 3 bases at V and 3 bases at J; junction bases unmatched: 5. CDR3 size: 15 residues. Germline lookup yields CDR1 SEHNR and CDR2 FQNEAQ (reference sequence). The CDR3 DNA sequence: TGTGCCAGCAGCTTGGCAGGGGGCCAGACAGATACGCAGTATTTT. Protein sequence: CASSLAGGQTDTQYF. Variable domain in full (rest from reference TRBV7-9 and TRBJ2-3): DTGVSQNPRHKITKRGQNVTFRCDPISEHNRLYWYRQTLGQGPEFLTYFQNEAQLEKSRLLSDRFSAERPKGSFSTLEIQRTEQGDSAMYLCASSLAGGQTDTQYFGPGTRLTVL.

This chain joins TRBV7-6 and TRBJ2-7; 10 nucleotides match TRBD2. The CDR3 extends over 13 amino acids. The J segment lost 5 bases and the V segment lost 3 bases, leaving 1 base of the junction unmatched. Germline CDR1 is SGHVS and CDR2 is FNYEAQ. DNA of the CDR3: TGTGCCAGCAGCTTCGGACTAGCGGACGAGCAGTACTTC. This sequence encodes CASSFGLADEQYF.

J is TRBJ2-7 and V is TRBV5-1; the match to TRBD2 covers 8 bases. The germline CDR1 and CDR2 sequences are SGHRS and YFSETQ. The length of the CDR3 is 14 residues. Trimming cost V 5 bases and J 3 bases; bases outside gene matches: 7. The CDR3 reads CASSTAGGHYEQYF. The DNA for the CDR3 is TGCGCCAGCAGTACCGCGGGGGGCCACTACGAGCAGTACTTC.

This chain joins TRBV27 and TRBJ1-4; a possible D gene is TRBD1 (5 bases). The CDR3 sequence is 15 residues long. The V gene's germline CDR1 is MNHEY and CDR2 SMNVEV (reference sequence). The V end lost 3 bases, the J end lost 4 bases, and 12 bases lay between the germline ends. The DNA of the CDR3 is TGTGCCAGCAGTTTCGTCGGGGGATATAATGAAAAACTGTTTTTT. Protein: CASSFVGGYNEKLFF.

V is TRBV7-3 and J is TRBJ2-6; D unclear. Germline V gene lookup returns CDR1 SGHTA and CDR2 FQGTGA. The CDR3 spans 14 residues. V was pared by 6 bases and J by 0 bases, with 6 bases between. The CDR3 DNA sequence: TGTGCCAGCAGTTTTTACTCTGGGGCCAACGTCCTGACTTTC. Protein sequence: CASSFYSGANVLTF.

The V call is TRBV7-3, the J call TRBJ2-3; perhaps TRBD1 as D (5 bases). V lost 6 bases to trimming and J lost 4 bases, with 11 bases between them. Germline V gene lookup returns CDR1 SGHTA and CDR2 FQGTGA. The CDR3 runs to 13 residues. The CDR3 here is CASSTTGADTQYF. DNA for the CDR3: TGTGCCAGCAGTACTACAGGCGCAGATACGCAGTATTTT.

This clone was observed a few times. V gene TRBV4-3 combines with J gene TRBJ2-1; 12 bases are a match to TRBD2. Germline V gene sequence: CDR1 LGHNA, CDR2 YSLEER. V dropped 3 bases and J dropped 9; count of bases not matched to a gene: 12. There are 17 residues in the CDR3. The DNA of the CDR3 is TGCGCCAGCAGCCAGGGGATGACTAGCGGGAGCCTGGGTGAGCAGTTCTTC. Protein sequence: CASSQGMTSGSLGEQFF.

The rearrangement uses TRBV7-2 and TRBJ2-1; 12 nucleotides align to TRBD2. The germline V gene encodes CDR1 SGHTA and CDR2 FQGNSA. This CDR3 has 15 residues. The V gene end was trimmed by 1 base and the J gene end by 10 bases; junction bases not matched to a gene: 5. The CDR3 DNA reads as TGTGCCAGCAGCTTAGACCTAGCGGGAGGGGGCGAGCAGTTCTTC. This translates into CASSLDLAGGGEQFF.

This clone was observed once. The chain employs TRBV28 and TRBJ2-6, with D possibly being TRBD1 (6 bases). Germline V gene sequence: CDR1 MDHEN, CDR2 SYDVKM. The CDR3 length is 17 residues. V dropped 8 bases and J dropped 4 bases, with 21 bases sitting between them. Here the CDR3 reads CASSLSLDRTGANVLTF. The CDR3 DNA is TGTGCCAGCTCGTTATCCCTCGACAGGACCGGGGCCAACGTCCTGACTTTC.

In DNA form, the CDR3 reads TGTGCCAGCAGCCAAGAATCCACTAGCGGGTACGATACGCAGTATTTT. This gives the protein CASSQESTSGYDTQYF. This chain links TRBV4-2 with TRBJ2-3, with 9 positions matching TRBD2. The germline CDR1 and CDR2 sequences are LGHNA and YNFKEQ. This CDR3 is 16 amino acids long. V trimming: 0 bases; J trimming: 6 bases; junction bases outside the gene matches: 7.

The CDR3 nucleotides read TGTGCCAGCAGTGAAGAAAACGTAGCGGGAGCCCCATACAATGAGCAGTTCTTC. Translating gives CASSEENVAGAPYNEQFF. The rearrangement links TRBV2 to TRBJ2-1, with TRBD2 identical over 9 bases. Looked up from germline, CDR1 is SNHLY and CDR2 is FYNNEI. The CDR3 is made up of 18 amino acids. Unmatched junction bases numbered 11, after V lost 1 base and J lost 4 bases.

This clone was detected only a few times. The gene calls are TRBV5-1 and TRBJ2-3; 10 bases match TRBD1. This CDR3 spans 15 amino acids. Germline V gives CDR1 SGHRS, CDR2 YFSETQ. Germline trimming cut 0 bases from V and 14 bases from J; bases unmatched to any gene: 12. CDR3 sequence: CASSLALGTGALWYF. The CDR3 nucleotides read TGCGCCAGCAGCTTGGCGTTAGGGACAGGGGCGCTTTGGTATTTT.

This rearrangement joins TRBV5-4 to TRBJ2-1; D might be TRBD2 (6 bases). This CDR3 has 16 amino acids. Trimming removed 1 base at V and 3 bases at J, with 14 bases between. CDR1 is SGHNT, CDR2 YYREEE, per germline (reference sequence). The CDR3 coding sequence is TGTGCCAGCAGCTTGTCCCCTAGCGCCATCTACAATGAGCAGTTCTTC. Translating it yields CASSLSPSAIYNEQFF. Using reference TRBV5-4 and TRBJ2-1 for the parts outside the CDR3, the full variable domain is ETGVTQSPTHLIKTRGQQVTLRCSSQSGHNTVSWYQQALGQGPQFIFQYYREEENGRGNFPPRFSGLQFPNYSSELNVNALELDDSALYLCASSLSPSAIYNEQFFGPGTRLTVL.

The chain uses TRBV13 and TRBJ2-3; D might be TRBD2 (7 bases). Deletions cut 7 bases from V and 5 bases from J, with 16 bases between. The CDR3 spans 14 residues. Germline V gene sequence: CDR1 PRHDT, CDR2 FYEKMQ (reference sequence). The CDR3 DNA reads as TGTGCCAGCACAGGGGCGGGGGATAGAGATACGCAGTATTTT. Translation: CASTGAGDRDTQYF.